This note documents a single TCR beta chain sequence. The antigen remains undetermined. Healthy HIV-negative adults without recent acute infections or vaccinations served as donors. This CDR3 has 12 residues. V dropped 5 bases and J dropped 9 bases, with 11 bases sitting between them. In germline, CDR1 is MDHEN, CDR2 SYDVKM. The record originates from a study of shared clonotypes between healthy human individuals. Overall study findings and caveats: Clonotypes shared by all four donors outscored non-shared clonotypes in generation probability. Between several donors, naive CD4 clonotypes were shared at a level of roughly 5.5%.

Libraries were prepared by immunoSEQ multiplex PCR; TCRdb keeps only in-frame clonotypes and omits some of them. The profile covers 2.3 million or so clones, with 90% to 95% appearing a single time and roughly 0.36% taken by the ten largest. The TCR sequence derives from a man aged 18 to 30 in good health. Some clones in this sample may be carry-over from other donors' samples. The specimen was naive CD4+ T cells from PBMCs. The subset: CD45RA+ positively selected. The genes are TRBV28 and TRBJ1-5; D remains ambiguous. In DNA form, the CDR3 reads TGTGCCAGCAGTGCTACCAACATGCCCCAGCATTTT. Protein product: CASSATNMPQHF. Using reference TRBV28 and TRBJ1-5 for the parts outside the CDR3, the full variable domain is DVKVTQSSRYLVKRTGEKVFLECVQDMDHENMFWYRQDPGLGLRLIYFSYDVKMKEKGDIPEGYSVSREKKERFSLILESASTNQTSMYLCASSATNMPQHFGDGTRLSIL.